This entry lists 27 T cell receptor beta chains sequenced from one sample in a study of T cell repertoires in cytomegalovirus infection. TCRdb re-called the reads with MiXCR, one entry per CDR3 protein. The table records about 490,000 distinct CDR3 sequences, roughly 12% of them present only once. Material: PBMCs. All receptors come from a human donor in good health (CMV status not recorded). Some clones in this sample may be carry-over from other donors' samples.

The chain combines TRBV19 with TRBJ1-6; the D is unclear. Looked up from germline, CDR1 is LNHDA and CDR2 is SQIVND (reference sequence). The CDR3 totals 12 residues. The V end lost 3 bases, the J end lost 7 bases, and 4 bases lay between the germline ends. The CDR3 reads CASSMPNSPLHF. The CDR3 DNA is TGTGCCAGTAGTATGCCGAATTCACCCCTCCACTTT.

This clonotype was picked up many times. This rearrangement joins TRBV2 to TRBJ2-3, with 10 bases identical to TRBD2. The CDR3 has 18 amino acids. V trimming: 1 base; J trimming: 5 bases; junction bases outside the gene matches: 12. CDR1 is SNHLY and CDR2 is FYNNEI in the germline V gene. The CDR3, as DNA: TGTGCCAGCAGTGAAGTCGCATTTAGCGGGAGGATAGGAGATACGCAGTATTTT. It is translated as CASSEVAFSGRIGDTQYF.

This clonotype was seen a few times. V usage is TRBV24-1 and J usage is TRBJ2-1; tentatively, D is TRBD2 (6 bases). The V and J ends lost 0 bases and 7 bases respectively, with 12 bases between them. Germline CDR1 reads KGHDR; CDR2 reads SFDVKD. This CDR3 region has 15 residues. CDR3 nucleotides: TGTGCCACCAGTGATTTGAGGCTAGCGCGAAATGAGCAGTTCTTC. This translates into CATSDLRLARNEQFF.

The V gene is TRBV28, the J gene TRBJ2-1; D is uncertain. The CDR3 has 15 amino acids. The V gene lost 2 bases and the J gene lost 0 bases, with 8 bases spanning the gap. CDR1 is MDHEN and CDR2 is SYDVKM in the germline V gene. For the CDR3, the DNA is TGTGCCAGCAGTTTAGTCAGGAGCTCCTACAATGAGCAGTTCTTC. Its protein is CASSLVRSSYNEQFF. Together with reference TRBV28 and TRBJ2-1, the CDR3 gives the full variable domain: DVKVTQSSRYLVKRTGEKVFLECVQDMDHENMFWYRQDPGLGLRLIYFSYDVKMKEKGDIPEGYSVSREKKERFSLILESASTNQTSMYLCASSLVRSSYNEQFFGPGTRLTVL.

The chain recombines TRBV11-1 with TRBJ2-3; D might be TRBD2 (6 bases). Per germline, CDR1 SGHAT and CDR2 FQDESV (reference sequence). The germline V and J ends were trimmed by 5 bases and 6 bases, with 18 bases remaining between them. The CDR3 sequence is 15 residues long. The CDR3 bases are TGTGCCAGCAGCCGTAAGGAGGGCCGTCTGGATACGCAGTATTTT. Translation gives CASSRKEGRLDTQYF.

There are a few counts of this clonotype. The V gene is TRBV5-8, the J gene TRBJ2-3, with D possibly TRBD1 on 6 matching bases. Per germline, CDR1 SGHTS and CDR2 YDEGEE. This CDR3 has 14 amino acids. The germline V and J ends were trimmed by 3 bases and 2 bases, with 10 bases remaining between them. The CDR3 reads CASSSSGATDTQYF. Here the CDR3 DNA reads TGTGCCAGCAGCTCGTCAGGGGCCACAGATACGCAGTATTTT.

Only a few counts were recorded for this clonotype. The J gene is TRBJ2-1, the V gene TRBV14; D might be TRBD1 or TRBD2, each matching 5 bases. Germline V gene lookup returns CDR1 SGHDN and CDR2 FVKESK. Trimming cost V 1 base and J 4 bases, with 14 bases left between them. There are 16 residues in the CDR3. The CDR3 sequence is CASSQGLGERYNEQFF. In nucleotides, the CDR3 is TGTGCCAGCAGCCAAGGACTGGGGGAGCGTTACAATGAGCAGTTCTTC.

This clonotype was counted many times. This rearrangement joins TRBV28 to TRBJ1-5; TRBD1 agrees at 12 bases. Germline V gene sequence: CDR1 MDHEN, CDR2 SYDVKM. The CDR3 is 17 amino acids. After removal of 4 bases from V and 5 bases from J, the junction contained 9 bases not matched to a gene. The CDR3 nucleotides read TGTGCCAGCAGTTCTCCGGGACAGGGGGCGTTTGATCAGCCCCAGCATTTT. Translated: CASSSPGQGAFDQPQHF.

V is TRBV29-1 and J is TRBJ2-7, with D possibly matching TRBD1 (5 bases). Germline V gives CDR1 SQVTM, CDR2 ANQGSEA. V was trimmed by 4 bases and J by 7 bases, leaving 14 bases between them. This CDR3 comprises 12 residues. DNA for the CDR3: TGCAGCGTTGCTCTAGACAGAAGGGAGCAGTACTTC. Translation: CSVALDRREQYF.

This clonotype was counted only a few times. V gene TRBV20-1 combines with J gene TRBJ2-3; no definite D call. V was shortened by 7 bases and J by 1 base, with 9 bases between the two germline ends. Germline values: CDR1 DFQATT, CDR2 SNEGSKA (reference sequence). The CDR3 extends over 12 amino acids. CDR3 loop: CSGHTGTDTQYF. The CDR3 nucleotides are TGCAGTGGACATACAGGCACAGATACGCAGTATTTT.

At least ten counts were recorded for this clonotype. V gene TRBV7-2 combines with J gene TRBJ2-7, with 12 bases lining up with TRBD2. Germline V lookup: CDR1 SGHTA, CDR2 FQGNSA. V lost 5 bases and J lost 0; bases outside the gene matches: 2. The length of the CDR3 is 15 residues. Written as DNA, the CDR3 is TGTGCCAGCAGCCCGACTAGCGGGAGCTCCTACGAGCAGTACTTC. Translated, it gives CASSPTSGSSYEQYF.

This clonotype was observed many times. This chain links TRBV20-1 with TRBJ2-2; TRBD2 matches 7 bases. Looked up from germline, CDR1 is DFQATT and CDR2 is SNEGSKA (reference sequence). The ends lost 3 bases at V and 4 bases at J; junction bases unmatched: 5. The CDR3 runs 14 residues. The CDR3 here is CSASRSGPTGELFF. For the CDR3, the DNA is TGCAGTGCTAGTCGTAGCGGGCCCACCGGGGAGCTGTTTTTT.

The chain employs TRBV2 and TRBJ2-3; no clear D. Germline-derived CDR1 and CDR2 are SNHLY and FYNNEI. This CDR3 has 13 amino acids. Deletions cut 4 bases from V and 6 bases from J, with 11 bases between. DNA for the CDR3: TGTGCCAGCAGTGTGCGTCCGCTGGATACGCAGTATTTT. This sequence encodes CASSVRPLDTQYF.

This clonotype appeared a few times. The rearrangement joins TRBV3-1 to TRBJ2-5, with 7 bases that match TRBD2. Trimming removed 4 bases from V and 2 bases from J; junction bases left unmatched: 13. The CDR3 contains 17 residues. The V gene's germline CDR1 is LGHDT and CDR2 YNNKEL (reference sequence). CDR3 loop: CASSRSYTGGQQETQYF. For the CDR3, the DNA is TGTGCCAGCAGCCGGAGTTATACGGGAGGACAACAAGAGACCCAGTACTTC.

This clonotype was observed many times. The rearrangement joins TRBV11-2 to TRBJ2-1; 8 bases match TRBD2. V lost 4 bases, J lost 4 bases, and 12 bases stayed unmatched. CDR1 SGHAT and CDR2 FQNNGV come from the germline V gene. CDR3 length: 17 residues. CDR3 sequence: CASSYRLRSGGYNEQFF. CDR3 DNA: TGTGCCAGCAGCTACCGACTTAGAAGCGGGGGATACAATGAGCAGTTCTTC.

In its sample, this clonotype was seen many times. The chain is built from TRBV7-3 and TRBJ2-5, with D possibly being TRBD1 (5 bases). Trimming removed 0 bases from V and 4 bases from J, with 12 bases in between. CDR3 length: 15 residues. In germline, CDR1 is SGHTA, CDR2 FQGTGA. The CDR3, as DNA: TGTGCCAGCAGCTTAACGGGTGGGGCCGGAGAGACCCAGTACTTC. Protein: CASSLTGGAGETQYF. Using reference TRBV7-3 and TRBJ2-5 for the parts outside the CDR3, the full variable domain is GAGVSQTPSNKVTEKGKYVELRCDPISGHTALYWYRQSLGQGPEFLIYFQGTGAADDSGLPNDRFFAVRPEGSVSTLKIQRTERGDSAVYLCASSLTGGAGETQYFGPGTRLLVL.

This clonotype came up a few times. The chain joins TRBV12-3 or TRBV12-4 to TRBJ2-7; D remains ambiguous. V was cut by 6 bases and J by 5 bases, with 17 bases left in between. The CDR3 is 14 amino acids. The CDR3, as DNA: TGTGCCAGCAGCCTAGGGCTAAGGGCGAACGAGCAGTACTTC. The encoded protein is CASSLGLRANEQYF.

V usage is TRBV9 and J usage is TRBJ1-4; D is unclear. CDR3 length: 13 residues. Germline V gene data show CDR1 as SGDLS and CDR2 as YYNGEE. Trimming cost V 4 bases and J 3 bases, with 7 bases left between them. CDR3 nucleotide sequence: TGTGCCAGCAGCACAGTTTCTAATGAAAAACTGTTTTTT. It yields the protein CASSTVSNEKLFF. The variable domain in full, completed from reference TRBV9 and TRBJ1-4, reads DSGVTQTPKHLITATGQRVTLRCSPRSGDLSVYWYQQSLDQGLQFLIQYYNGEERAKGNILERFSAQQFPDLHSELNLSSLELGDSALYFCASSTVSNEKLFFGSGTQLSVL.

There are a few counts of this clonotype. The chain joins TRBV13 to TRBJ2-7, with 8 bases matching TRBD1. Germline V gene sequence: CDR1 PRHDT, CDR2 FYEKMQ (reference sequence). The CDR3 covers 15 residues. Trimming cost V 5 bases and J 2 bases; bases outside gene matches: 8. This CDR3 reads CASSTRTGLAYEQYF. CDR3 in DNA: TGTGCCAGCAGCACCCGGACAGGGCTGGCCTACGAGCAGTACTTC.

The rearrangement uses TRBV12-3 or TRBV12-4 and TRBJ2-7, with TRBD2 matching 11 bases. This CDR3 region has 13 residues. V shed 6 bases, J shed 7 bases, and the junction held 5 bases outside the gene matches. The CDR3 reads CASSPTSGIEQYF. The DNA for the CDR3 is TGTGCCAGCAGCCCGACTAGCGGGATTGAGCAGTACTTC.

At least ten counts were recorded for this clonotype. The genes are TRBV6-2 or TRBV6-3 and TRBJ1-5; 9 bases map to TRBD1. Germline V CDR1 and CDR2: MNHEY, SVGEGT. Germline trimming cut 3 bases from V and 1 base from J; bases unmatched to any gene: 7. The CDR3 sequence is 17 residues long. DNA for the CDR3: TGTGCCAGCAGTTATCTCACCGGGACAGGGAGCAATCAGCCCCAGCATTTT. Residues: CASSYLTGTGSNQPQHF.

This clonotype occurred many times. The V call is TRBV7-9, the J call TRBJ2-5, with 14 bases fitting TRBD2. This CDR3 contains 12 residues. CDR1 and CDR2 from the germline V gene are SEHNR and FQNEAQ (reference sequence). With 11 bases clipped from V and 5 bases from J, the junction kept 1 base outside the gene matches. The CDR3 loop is CAGTSGSETQYF. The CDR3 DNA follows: TGTGCCGGGACTAGCGGGAGTGAGACCCAGTACTTC.

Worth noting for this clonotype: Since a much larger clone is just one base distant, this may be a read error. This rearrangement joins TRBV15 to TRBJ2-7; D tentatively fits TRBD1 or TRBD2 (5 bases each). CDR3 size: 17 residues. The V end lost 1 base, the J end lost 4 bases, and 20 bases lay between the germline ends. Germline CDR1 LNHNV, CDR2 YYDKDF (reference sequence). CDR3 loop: CATSRVEVHGAPYEQYF. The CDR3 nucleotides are TGTGCCACCAGCAGAGTTGAAGTGCACGGGGCGCCGTACGAGCAGTACTTC.

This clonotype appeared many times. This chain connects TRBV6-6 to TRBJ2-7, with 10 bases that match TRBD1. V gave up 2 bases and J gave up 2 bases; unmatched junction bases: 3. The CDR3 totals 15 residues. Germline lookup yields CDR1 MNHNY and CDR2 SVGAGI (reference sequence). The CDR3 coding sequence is TGTGCCAGCAGTTACCCGGGACAGGGGACCTACGAGCAGTACTTC. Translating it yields CASSYPGQGTYEQYF.

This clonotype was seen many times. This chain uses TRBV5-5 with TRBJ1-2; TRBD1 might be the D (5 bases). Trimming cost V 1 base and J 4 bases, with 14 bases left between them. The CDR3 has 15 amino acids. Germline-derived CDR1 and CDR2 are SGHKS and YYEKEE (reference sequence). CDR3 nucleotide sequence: TGTGCCAGCAGCTTGTCAGGGCAGGCCCTCTATGGCTACACCTTC. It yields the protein CASSLSGQALYGYTF.

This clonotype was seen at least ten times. CDR3 protein: CASSQALGQGDWPGELFF. In DNA, the CDR3 is TGCGCCAGCAGCCAAGCCCTAGGACAGGGGGATTGGCCCGGGGAGCTGTTTTTT. V usage is TRBV4-1 and J usage is TRBJ2-2; TRBD1 matches at 10 bases. CDR3 length: 18 residues. Germline-derived CDR1 and CDR2 are MGHRA and YSYEKL. V was pared by 1 base and J by 6 bases, with 11 bases of the junction left unmatched.

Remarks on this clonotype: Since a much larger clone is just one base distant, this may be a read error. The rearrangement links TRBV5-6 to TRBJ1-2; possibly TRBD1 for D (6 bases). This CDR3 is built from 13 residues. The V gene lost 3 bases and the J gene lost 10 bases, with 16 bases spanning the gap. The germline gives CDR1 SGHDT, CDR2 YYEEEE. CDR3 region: CASSYRASDDYTF. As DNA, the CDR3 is TGTGCCAGCAGCTACAGGGCAAGTGATGACTACACCTTC.